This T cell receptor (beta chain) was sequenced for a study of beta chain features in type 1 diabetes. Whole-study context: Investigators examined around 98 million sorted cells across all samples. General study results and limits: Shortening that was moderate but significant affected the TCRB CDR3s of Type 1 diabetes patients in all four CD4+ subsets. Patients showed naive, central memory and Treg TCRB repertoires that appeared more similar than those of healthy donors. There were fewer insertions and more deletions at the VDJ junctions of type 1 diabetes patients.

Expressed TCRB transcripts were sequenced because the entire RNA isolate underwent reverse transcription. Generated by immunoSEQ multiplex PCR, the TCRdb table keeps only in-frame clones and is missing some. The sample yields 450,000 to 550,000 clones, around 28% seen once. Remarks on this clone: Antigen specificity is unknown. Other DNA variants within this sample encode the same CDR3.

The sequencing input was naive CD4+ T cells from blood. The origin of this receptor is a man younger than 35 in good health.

CDR3 in amino acids: CASSLAGGNEQFF. The CDR3 DNA reads as TGTGCCAGCAGCTTGGCAGGAGGCAATGAGCAGTTCTTC. The chain joins TRBV7-2 to TRBJ2-1, with TRBD2 as a possible D gene (5 bases). Germline CDR1 is SGHTA and CDR2 is FQGNSA. This CDR3 comprises 13 residues. Trimming took 3 bases from V and 6 from J, leaving 9 bases between them.